This T cell receptor (beta chain) emerged from a study of Tregs in tolerant kidney transplant recipients. Study-level results: Biological reproducibility was not directly addressed in this study.

In this sample, this clone is medium-sized. The antigen remains unidentified. Data came from immunoSEQ multiplex PCR; TCRdb stores just in-frame clones and leaves some out. The table includes about 4,800 clones, just under 40% detected once. In germline, CDR1 is SEHNR, CDR2 FQNEAQ (reference sequence). The CDR3 spans 14 residues. V shed 2 bases and J 9 bases; nucleotides not matched to a gene: 4. This clonotype was obtained from a human donor in good health. The chain has TRBV7-9 and TRBJ2-1, with TRBD2 identical over 10 bases. Input material: CD8+ T cells from blood cultured with allogeneic cells. The DNA for the CDR3 is TGTGCCAGCAGCTTAAGCGGGGGGGCCATTGAGCAGTTCTTC. It yields the protein CASSLSGGAIEQFF.